This T cell receptor (beta chain) was sequenced in a study of CD8 T cells in Susac syndrome. The TEMRA cells underwent FACS enrichment, while the CD8+ and CD4+ T cells underwent negative isolation. RNA was extracted with the RNeasy kit, and a quantity of about 0.45 to 1 ug was reverse transcribed using random hexamers. One entry per CDR3 protein results from TCRdb running MiXCR on the immunoSEQ multiplex PCR reads. The data contain hundreds of thousands of distinct CDR3 sequences, around nine tenths of them singletons. Germline lookup yields CDR1 MNHEY and CDR2 SVGAGI. V lost 8 bases to trimming and J lost 4 bases, with 14 bases between them. This CDR3 spans 14 amino acids.

Sequencing used CD8+ T cells from PBMCs. The rearrangement joins TRBV6-5 to TRBJ2-2; D is perhaps TRBD2 (5 bases). The receptor comes from a human donor with multiple sclerosis. This CDR3 reads CASSEDEGTGELFF. The CDR3 region has the DNA TGTGCCAGCTCCGAGGATGAGGGCACCGGGGAGCTGTTTTTT.